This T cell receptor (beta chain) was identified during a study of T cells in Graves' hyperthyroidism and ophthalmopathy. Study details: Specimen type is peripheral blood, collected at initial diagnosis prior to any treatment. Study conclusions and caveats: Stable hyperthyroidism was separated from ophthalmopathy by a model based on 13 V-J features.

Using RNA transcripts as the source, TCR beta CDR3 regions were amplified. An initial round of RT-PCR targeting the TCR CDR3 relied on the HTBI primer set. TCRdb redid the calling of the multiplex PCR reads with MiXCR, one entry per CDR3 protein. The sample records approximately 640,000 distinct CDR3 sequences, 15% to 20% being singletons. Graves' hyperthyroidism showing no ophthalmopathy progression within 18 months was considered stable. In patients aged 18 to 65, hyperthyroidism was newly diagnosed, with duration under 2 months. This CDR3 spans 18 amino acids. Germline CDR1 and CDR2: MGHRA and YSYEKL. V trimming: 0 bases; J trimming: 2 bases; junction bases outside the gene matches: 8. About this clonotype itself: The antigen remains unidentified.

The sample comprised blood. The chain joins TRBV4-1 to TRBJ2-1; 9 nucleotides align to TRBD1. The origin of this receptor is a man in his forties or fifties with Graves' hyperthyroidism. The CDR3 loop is CASSQDSRQGVPYNEQFF. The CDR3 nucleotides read TGCGCCAGCAGCCAAGACTCAAGACAGGGGGTCCCCTACAATGAGCAGTTCTTC.